This paragraph covers one TCR beta chain sequence. These data originate in a study of cytomegalovirus exposure and HLA in healthy donors. CDR3 length equals 13 residues. The V gene's germline CDR1 is SEHNR and CDR2 FQNEAQ (reference sequence). Deletions cut 0 bases from V and 4 bases from J, with 6 bases between. Amplification used 60 Vbeta primers and 13 Jbeta primers. Repertoires were generated with immunoSEQ multiplex PCR, while TCRdb's copy carries only in-frame clones and drops some. Here the sample spans fewer than 350,000 clones, 70% to 90% being singletons. The source material was PBMCs. This sequence joins TRBV7-9 and TRBJ1-1, with a possible D match to TRBD1 (5 bases). This clonotype was sampled from a woman between 18 and 29 years old in good health and CMV-seronegative. CDR3 protein: CASSLATATEAFF. DNA of the CDR3: TGTGCCAGCAGCTTAGCGACAGCCACTGAAGCTTTCTTT.